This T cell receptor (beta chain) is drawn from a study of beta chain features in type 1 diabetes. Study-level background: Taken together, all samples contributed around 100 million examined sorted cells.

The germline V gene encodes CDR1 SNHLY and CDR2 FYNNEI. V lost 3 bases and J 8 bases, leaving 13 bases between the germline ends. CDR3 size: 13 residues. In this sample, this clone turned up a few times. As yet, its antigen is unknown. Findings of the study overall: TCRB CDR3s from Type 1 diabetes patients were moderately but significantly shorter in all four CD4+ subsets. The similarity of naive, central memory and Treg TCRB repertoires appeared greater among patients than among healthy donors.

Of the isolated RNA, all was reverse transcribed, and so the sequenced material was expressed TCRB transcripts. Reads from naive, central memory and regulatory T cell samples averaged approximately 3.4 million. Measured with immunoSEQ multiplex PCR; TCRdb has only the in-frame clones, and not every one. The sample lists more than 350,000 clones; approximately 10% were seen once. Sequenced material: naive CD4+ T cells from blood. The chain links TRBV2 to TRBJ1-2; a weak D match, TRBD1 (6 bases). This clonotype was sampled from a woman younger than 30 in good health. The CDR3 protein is CASSDNREGGYTF. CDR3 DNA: TGTGCCAGCAGTGACAACAGGGAAGGCGGCTACACCTTC.